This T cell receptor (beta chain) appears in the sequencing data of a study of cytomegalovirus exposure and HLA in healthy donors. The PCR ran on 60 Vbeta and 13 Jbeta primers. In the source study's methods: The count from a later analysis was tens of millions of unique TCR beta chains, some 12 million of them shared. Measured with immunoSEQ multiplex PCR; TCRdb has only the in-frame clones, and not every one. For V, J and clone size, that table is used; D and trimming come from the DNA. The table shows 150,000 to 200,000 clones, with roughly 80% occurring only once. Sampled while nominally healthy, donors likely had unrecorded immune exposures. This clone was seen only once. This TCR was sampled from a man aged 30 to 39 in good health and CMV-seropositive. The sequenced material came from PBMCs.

CDR3 sequence (DNA): TGTGCCAGCAGCTTGAAACAGGGATACACAGATACGCAGTATTTT. Amino acid sequence: CASSLKQGYTDTQYF. The chain uses TRBV5-4 and TRBJ2-3, with D perhaps TRBD1 (6 bases). The CDR3 is 15 residues long. Trimming cost V 1 base and J 2 bases, with 11 bases left between them. Per germline, CDR1 SGHNT and CDR2 YYREEE (reference sequence).